This record covers a single TCR beta chain. Its antigen is not identified. 60 Vbeta and 13 Jbeta primers were used in PCR. Repertoires were generated with immunoSEQ multiplex PCR, while TCRdb's copy carries only in-frame clones and drops some. This sample's table has some 53,000 clones. These data come from a study of cytomegalovirus exposure and HLA in healthy donors. Study-level findings and limits: Presence/absence results assume similar sequencing depth per donor, which may not hold.

V trimming: 5 bases; J trimming: 1 base; junction bases outside the gene matches: 3. CDR3 length equals 15 residues. The germline V gene has CDR1 MDHEN and CDR2 SYDVKM. V usage is TRBV28 and J usage is TRBJ2-1; 9 bases fit TRBD1. The sequence derives from a woman in her sixties in good health and CMV-seropositive. The source material was PBMCs. The CDR3 protein is CASSTGTGSYNEQFF. Here the CDR3 DNA reads TGTGCCAGCAGTACCGGGACAGGGTCCTACAATGAGCAGTTCTTC.